This T cell receptor beta chain was documented in a study of Tregs in tolerant kidney transplant recipients. Study conclusions and caveats: No direct test of biological reproducibility was done here. For some patients, primers changed over time, blocking nucleotide-level comparison. Tolerant patients' donor-specific Tregs expanded beyond overall Tregs, suggesting antigen-driven growth.

From germline, CDR1 is LGHNA and CDR2 YNFKEQ. This CDR3 is built from 15 residues. Trimming removed 3 bases from V and 4 bases from J; junction bases left unmatched: 6. Thawed PBMCs were FACS-sorted into unstimulated CD4+CD25+CD127- regulatory T cells, CD4+CD25- non-regulatory cells, CD4 and CD8 cells. A word on this clone: Its matching antigen is unknown. The read terminates 3 residues before the CDR3 end, so the remaining end is supplied by the germline J gene.

Sequencing used immunoSEQ multiplex PCR; TCRdb keeps in-frame clones, though not all of them. The clone table shows 30,000 or so clones, with the ten largest holding about 7.6%. This TCR derives from a human donor who received a combined kidney and bone marrow transplant. The V call is TRBV4-2, the J call TRBJ2-5, with 9 bases fitting TRBD2. The starting material was CD8+ T cells from blood, obtained before the transplant. The DNA read from the CDR3 is TGTGCCAGCAGCCATTCGGCTAGCGGGGTAGAGACC. Residues: CASSHSASGVET. The full CDR3 is CASSHSASGVETQYF.